This TCR beta chain was sequenced during a study of blood T cell repertoires in COVID-19. Study in general: Donors in the United States, Italy and Spain gave samples during acute or convalescent COVID-19. The analysed material was cDNA or gDNA that came from T cells, B-cell-depleted T cells, or PBMCs.

Per the original data handling: The authors estimated nucleated cell counts from reference gene primer amplification. Profiled with immunoSEQ multiplex PCR; TCRdb holds only in-frame clones, not every one. The V and J calls and the clone size are those of that table, but D and trimming were determined from the DNA. The profile shows around 95,000 clones, over 75% of them singletons. The sample comprised peripheral blood. The source of this sequence is a woman of 80 years or more with acute or convalescent COVID-19.

CDR3 in amino acids: CASSVDVGAAYNEQFF. The DNA for the CDR3 is TGTGCCAGCAGCGTAGATGTTGGGGCAGCCTACAATGAGCAGTTCTTC. The rearrangement joins TRBV9 to TRBJ2-1, with a tentative D call TRBD1 (5 bases). Trimming removed 0 bases at V and 2 bases at J, with 12 bases between. CDR3 length: 16 residues. Germline V CDR1 and CDR2: SGDLS, YYNGEE.